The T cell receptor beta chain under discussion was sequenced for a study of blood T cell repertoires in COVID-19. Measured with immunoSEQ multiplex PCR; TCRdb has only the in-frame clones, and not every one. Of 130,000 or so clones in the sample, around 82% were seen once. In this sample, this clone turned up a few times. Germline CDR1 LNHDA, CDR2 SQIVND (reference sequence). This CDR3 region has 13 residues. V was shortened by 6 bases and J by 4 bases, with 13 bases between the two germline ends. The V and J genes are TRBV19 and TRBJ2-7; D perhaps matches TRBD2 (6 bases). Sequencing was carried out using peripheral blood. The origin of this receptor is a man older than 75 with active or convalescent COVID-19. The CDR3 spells CASRGSGGYEQYF. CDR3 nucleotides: TGTGCCAGTAGGGGTTCAGGAGGGTACGAGCAGTACTTC.